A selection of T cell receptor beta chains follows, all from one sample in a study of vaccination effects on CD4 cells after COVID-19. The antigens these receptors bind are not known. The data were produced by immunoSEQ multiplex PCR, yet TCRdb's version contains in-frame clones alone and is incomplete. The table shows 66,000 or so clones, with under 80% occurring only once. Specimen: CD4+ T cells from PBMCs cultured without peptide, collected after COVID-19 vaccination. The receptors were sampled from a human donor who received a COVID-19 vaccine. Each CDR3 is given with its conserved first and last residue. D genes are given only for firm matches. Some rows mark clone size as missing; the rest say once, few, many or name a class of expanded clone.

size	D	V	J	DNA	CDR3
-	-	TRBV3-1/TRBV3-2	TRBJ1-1	TGTGCCAGCAGCCGGATGAACACTGAAGCTTTCTTT	CASSRMNTEAFF
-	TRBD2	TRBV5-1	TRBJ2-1	TGCGCCAGCAGCGAAGTTCCCTGGGGCGGGGGGGCCAATGAGCAGTTCTTC	CASSEVPWGGGANEQFF
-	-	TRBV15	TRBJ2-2	TGTGCCACCAGCAGGGACAAGCGAGGCGGGGAGCTGTTTTTT	CATSRDKRGGELFF
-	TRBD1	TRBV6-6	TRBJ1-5	TGTGCCAGCAGTCATGGGACAGGGGAAAAGCCCCAGCATTTT	CASSHGTGEKPQHF
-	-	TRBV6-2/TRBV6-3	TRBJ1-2	TGTGCCAGCAGTTATGCAGGGTTCGGCTACACCTTC	CASSYAGFGYTF
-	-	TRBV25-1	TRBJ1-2	TGTGCCAGCAGTGAAAGCCCCCCGAAGGGTATCTATGGCTACACCTTC	CASSESPPKGIYGYTF
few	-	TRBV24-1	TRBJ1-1	TGTGCCACCAGCGCCTCAATTTCCCCCGACGGGGCTTTCTTT	CATSASISPDGAFF
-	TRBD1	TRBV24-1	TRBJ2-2	TGTGCCACCAGTGACAGACAGGGACGGAACACCGGGGAGCTGTTTTTT	CATSDRQGRNTGELFF
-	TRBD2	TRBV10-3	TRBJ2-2	TGTGCCATCAGTGAGTCGTTTTGGGGGGGAAGCACCGGGGAGCTGTTTTTT	CAISESFWGGSTGELFF
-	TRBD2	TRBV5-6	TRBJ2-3	TGTGCCAGCAGCTTGGTAGCGGGGGACACAGATACGCAGTATTTT	CASSLVAGDTDTQYF